Each of the 21 T cell receptor beta chains below was sequenced from the same sample in a study of Graves' ophthalmopathy and Graves' hyperthyroidism. Amplifying from RNA transcripts, the study obtained TCR beta CDR3 regions. Investigators did first-round RT-PCR with HTBI primers, then second-round multiplex PCR. MiXCR was run by TCRdb on the multiplex PCR reads, yielding one entry per CDR3 protein. The profile shows a few hundred thousand distinct CDR3 sequences, just over 15% of them singletons. Material for sequencing was peripheral blood. The receptors were sampled from a woman aged 18-30 years with stable Graves' hyperthyroidism.

This CDR3 is CASTPHGNSPLHF. The CDR3 region has the DNA TGTGCCAGCACCCCACACGGGAATTCACCCCTCCACTTT. V gene TRBV3-1 combines with J gene TRBJ1-6, with D unclear. V gave up 7 bases and J gave up 7 bases, with 11 bases separating them. Germline-derived CDR1 and CDR2 are LGHDT and YNNKEL (reference sequence). The length of the CDR3 is 13 residues.

This clonotype was observed at least ten times. The V and J genes are TRBV12-3 or TRBV12-4 and TRBJ1-5; TRBD1 matches 9 bases. The CDR3 has 14 residues. The J segment lost 2 bases and the V segment lost 6 bases, leaving 2 bases of the junction unmatched. In DNA form, the CDR3 reads TGTGCCAGCAGGGGGACAGGGCGCAATCAGCCCCAGCATTTT. Its translation is CASRGTGRNQPQHF.

This clonotype was seen only a few times. This rearrangement joins TRBV2 to TRBJ2-7; tentative D call: TRBD1 (6 bases). Trimming removed 3 bases from V and 3 bases from J, with 12 bases in between. Germline V CDR1 and CDR2: SNHLY, FYNNEI. The CDR3 has 14 amino acids. CDR3 protein: CASSDGTHHYEQYF. DNA for the CDR3: TGTGCCAGCAGTGACGGGACACATCACTACGAGCAGTACTTC.

This clonotype was seen more than once but under ten times. CDR3 sequence: CASSLSGGTDTQYF. In DNA, the CDR3 is TGTGCCAGCAGTTTATCGGGGGGCACAGATACGCAGTATTTT. The genes are TRBV12-3 or TRBV12-4 and TRBJ2-3; perhaps TRBD2 as D (6 bases). V lost 2 bases and J lost 1, with 7 bases in between. The CDR3 extends over 14 amino acids.

This clonotype has at least ten counts. The chain uses TRBV12-3 or TRBV12-4 and TRBJ1-1; D is possibly TRBD1 (6 bases). CDR3 length equals 13 residues. V lost 4 bases to trimming and J lost 4 bases, with 10 bases between them. CDR3 residues: CASSSTGFTEAFF. The CDR3 nucleotides read TGTGCCAGCAGTTCTACAGGGTTCACTGAAGCTTTCTTT.

This clonotype was counted many times. V gene TRBV12-3 or TRBV12-4 combines with J gene TRBJ2-2, with D uncertain. The CDR3 sequence is 11 residues long. V lost 3 bases and J 7 bases, leaving 3 bases between the germline ends. CDR3 sequence (DNA): TGTGCCAGCAGTTTCCTCGGGGAGCTGTTTTTT. It codes for CASSFLGELFF.

Many counts were recorded for this clonotype. The chain carries TRBV6-5 and TRBJ1-5; D might be TRBD1 (5 bases). V gave up 2 bases and J gave up 1 base, with 6 bases separating them. CDR1 is MNHEY and CDR2 is SVGAGI in the germline V gene. CDR3 length: 14 residues. The CDR3 nucleotides are TGTGCCAGCAGTTACAGGGACAGCAATCAGCCCCAGCATTTT. Its protein product is CASSYRDSNQPQHF.

This clonotype was counted many times. The chain couples TRBV27 to TRBJ2-7; possibly TRBD1 or TRBD2 for D (5 bases each). This CDR3 is built from 18 residues. CDR1 is MNHEY, CDR2 SMNVEV, per germline (reference sequence). V was cut by 5 bases and J by 0 bases, with 23 bases left in between. In nucleotides, the CDR3 is TGTGCCAGCAGTCGGGACGGTGGCCCTGGCGCGAGCTCCTACGAGCAGTACTTC. It is translated as CASSRDGGPGASSYEQYF.

This clonotype showed up many times. The chain couples TRBV9 to TRBJ1-1; TRBD1 agrees at 9 bases. The length of the CDR3 is 16 residues. After removal of 4 bases from V and 4 bases from J, the junction contained 11 bases not matched to a gene. Germline loops: CDR1 SGDLS, CDR2 YYNGEE. The CDR3: CASSSQPGGQGTEAFF. The CDR3 DNA reads TGTGCCAGCAGCTCCCAACCCGGGGGACAGGGCACTGAAGCTTTCTTT.

This clonotype was picked up many times. The V gene is TRBV19, the J gene TRBJ1-1; 9 nucleotides match TRBD1. CDR3 length equals 17 residues. The V gene end was trimmed by 6 bases and the J gene end by 0 bases; junction bases not matched to a gene: 11. Germline CDR1 is LNHDA and CDR2 is SQIVND (reference sequence). CDR3 sequence (DNA): TGTGCCAGTAGGACCGGGACAGGGCTCTTCATGAACACTGAAGCTTTCTTT. It specifies CASRTGTGLFMNTEAFF.

This clonotype was counted ten times or more. The CDR3 here is CAINRTGYGQPQHF. The CDR3, as DNA: TGTGCCATCAACAGGACAGGGTACGGCCAGCCCCAGCATTTT. This rearrangement joins TRBV10-3 to TRBJ1-5; TRBD1 matches 8 bases. The CDR3 has 14 residues. Germline V gene lookup returns CDR1 ENHRY and CDR2 SYGVKD. The V gene end was trimmed by 7 bases and the J gene end by 7 bases; junction bases not matched to a gene: 9.

The chain carries TRBV2 and TRBJ2-7; 7 bases fit TRBD1. From germline, CDR1 is SNHLY and CDR2 FYNNEI. CDR3 length equals 14 residues. V dropped 1 base and J dropped 6; count of bases not matched to a gene: 6. CDR3 nucleotide sequence: TGTGCCAGCAGTGAAGACCCTGGGACAGCCGAGCAGTACTTC. Amino acids: CASSEDPGTAEQYF.

This clonotype came up many times. The chain carries TRBV15 and TRBJ1-1; D gene ambiguous. The CDR3 covers 14 residues. The V end was cut by 0 bases, the J end by 4 bases, with 9 bases between. Germline V gene lookup returns CDR1 LNHNV and CDR2 YYDKDF (reference sequence). The CDR3 sequence is CATSRDQMGTEAFF. The CDR3 DNA reads as TGTGCCACCAGCAGAGATCAAATGGGCACTGAAGCTTTCTTT.

The genes are TRBV6-5 and TRBJ2-5, with 10 bases identical to TRBD2. Germline V CDR1 and CDR2: MNHEY, SVGAGI. V shed 6 bases and J 2 bases; nucleotides not matched to a gene: 6. The CDR3 is 15 amino acids. The CDR3 sequence is CASRRTSGPQETQYF. CDR3 bases: TGTGCCAGCAGGAGGACTAGCGGACCACAAGAGACCCAGTACTTC.

The chain links TRBV4-3 to TRBJ1-1; D might be TRBD1 (5 bases). The CDR3 has 14 residues. The germline V and J ends were trimmed by 2 bases and 4 bases, with 11 bases remaining between them. Germline V gene lookup returns CDR1 LGHNA and CDR2 YSLEER. The CDR3 DNA sequence: TGCGCCAGCAGCCAAAAGTTGGGGGGCACTGAAGCTTTCTTT. Its protein product is CASSQKLGGTEAFF.

The V call is TRBV29-1, the J call TRBJ2-3, with TRBD2 matching 7 bases. Germline values: CDR1 SQVTM, CDR2 ANQGSEA. The CDR3 runs 13 residues. V lost 4 bases to trimming and J lost 1 base; unmatched junction nucleotides: 2. The DNA for the CDR3 is TGCAGCGTTGTGGGGGGGGGCACAGATACGCAGTATTTT. Its translation: CSVVGGGTDTQYF.

This sequence joins TRBV12-5 and TRBJ1-1; no reliable D call. The V and J ends lost 6 bases and 7 bases respectively, with 12 bases between them. CDR3 length: 12 residues. The germline CDR1 and CDR2 sequences are LGHNT and FRNRAP. The CDR3 nucleotides are TGTGCTAGTGGACCAGGACGGGTTGAAGCTTTCTTT. Encoded protein: CASGPGRVEAFF.

The chain employs TRBV6-2 or TRBV6-3 and TRBJ1-2; the D is unclear. Germline V gene data show CDR1 as MNHEY and CDR2 as SVGEGT. The germline V and J ends were trimmed by 0 bases and 14 bases, with 16 bases remaining between them. The CDR3 sequence is 13 residues long. The CDR3 sequence: CASSYSNEEVFTF. CDR3 sequence (DNA): TGTGCCAGCAGTTACTCGAATGAAGAGGTTTTTACCTTC.

The sample holds many counts of this clonotype. The rearrangement joins TRBV6-5 to TRBJ2-3; TRBD1 agrees at 7 bases. V lost 0 bases to trimming and J lost 6 bases; unmatched junction nucleotides: 3. The CDR3 is made up of 14 amino acids. Germline V CDR1 and CDR2: MNHEY, SVGAGI. CDR3 protein: CASSYSQQGDTQYF. The CDR3 DNA reads as TGTGCCAGCAGTTACTCGCAACAGGGGGATACGCAGTATTTT.

Ten or more counts support this clonotype. Germline and junction disagree at one end, which may indicate a read error. The chain has TRBV29-1 and TRBJ2-5, with 13 bases aligning to TRBD2. Germline values: CDR1 SQVTM, CDR2 ANQGSEA. The CDR3 runs 17 residues. CDR3 sequence (DNA): TGCAGCGTTATTGGACTAGCGGGGGTCCTTCACCAAAAGACCCAGTACTTC. Its protein product is CSVIGLAGVLHQKTQYF. The full variable domain, its missing parts supplied by reference TRBV29-1 and TRBJ2-5, is SAVISQKPSRDICQRGTSLTIQCQVDSQVTMMFWYRQQPGQSLTLIATANQGSEATYESGFVIDKFPISRPNLTFSTLTVSNMSPEDSSIYLCSVIGLAGVLHQKTQYFGPGTRLLVL.

This clonotype was recorded many times. The J gene is TRBJ1-1, the V gene TRBV6-5, with D hard to call. This CDR3 has 13 amino acids. Trimming shortened V by 3 bases and J by 1 base, and 6 bases separated the two germline ends. CDR1 is MNHEY, CDR2 SVGAGI, per germline. CDR3 region: CASSYGENTEAFF. The CDR3 DNA reads as TGTGCCAGCAGTTATGGGGAGAACACTGAAGCTTTCTTT.